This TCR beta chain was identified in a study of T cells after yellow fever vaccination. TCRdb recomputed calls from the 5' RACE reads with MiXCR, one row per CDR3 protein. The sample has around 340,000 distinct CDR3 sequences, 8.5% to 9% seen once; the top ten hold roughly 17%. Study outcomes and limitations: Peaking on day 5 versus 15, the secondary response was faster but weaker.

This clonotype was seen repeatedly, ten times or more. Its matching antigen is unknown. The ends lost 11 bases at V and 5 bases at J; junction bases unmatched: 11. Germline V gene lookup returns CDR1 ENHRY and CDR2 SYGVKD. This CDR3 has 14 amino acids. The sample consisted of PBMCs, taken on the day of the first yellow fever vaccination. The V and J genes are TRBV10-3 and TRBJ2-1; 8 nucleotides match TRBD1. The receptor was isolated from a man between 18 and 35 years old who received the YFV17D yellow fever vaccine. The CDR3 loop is CASLFGQGNNEQFF. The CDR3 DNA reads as TGTGCCTCCCTCTTCGGACAGGGTAACAATGAGCAGTTCTTC.